Shown below are 28 T cell receptor beta chains from a single sample sequenced in a study of patients and donors after allogeneic stem cell transplantation. TCRdb fed the RT-PCR reads into MiXCR, producing one record per CDR3 protein. This sample carries about 31,000 distinct CDR3 sequences, about 6.5% of them seen once, and the ten largest clones take roughly 34%. Sequencing was carried out using blood, either unsorted or a sorted T cell fraction (not recorded which). The source is a human donor who was either an allogeneic HSCT recipient or a stem cell or donor lymphocyte infusion donor (not recorded which). It is not recorded whose cells these are; they may come from a transplant donor.

This clonotype is termed medium-sized (0.01 to 0.1%). This chain connects TRBV11-2 to TRBJ2-2; 9 bases map to TRBD1. Germline lookup yields CDR1 SGHAT and CDR2 FQNNGV. Unmatched junction bases numbered 10, after V lost 5 bases and J lost 6 bases. The length of the CDR3 is 16 residues. The CDR3 reads CASSLAGQGLAGELFF. Written as DNA, the CDR3 is TGTGCCAGCAGCCTGGCTGGACAGGGGTTAGCCGGGGAGCTGTTTTTT.

This clonotype was detected many times. The gene calls are TRBV7-9 and TRBJ2-7, with D possibly matching TRBD1 (6 bases). V lost 4 bases and J 5 bases, leaving 15 bases between the germline ends. CDR3 size: 14 residues. Germline V gives CDR1 SEHNR, CDR2 FQNEAQ (reference sequence). The CDR3 is CASSWSQGNHEQYF. DNA for the CDR3: TGTGCCAGCAGCTGGAGTCAGGGGAACCACGAGCAGTACTTC.

This clonotype was seen ten or more times. The V call is TRBV28, the J call TRBJ2-4, with D possibly matching TRBD2 (6 bases). CDR3 length: 13 amino acids. In germline, CDR1 is MDHEN, CDR2 SYDVKM. Trimming shortened V by 6 bases and J by 3 bases, and 9 bases separated the two germline ends. The CDR3 region is CASSSGDKNIQYF. The CDR3 DNA reads TGTGCCAGCAGCTCGGGGGACAAAAACATTCAGTACTTC.

The V gene is TRBV18, the J gene TRBJ2-5; D not resolved. The V end lost 3 bases, the J end lost 1 base, and 6 bases lay between the germline ends. This CDR3 contains 13 residues. Looked up from germline, CDR1 is KGHSH and CDR2 is LQKENI. CDR3 region: CASSPGFQETQYF. The CDR3 bases are TGTGCCAGCTCACCGGGATTCCAAGAGACCCAGTACTTC. Full variable domain (missing parts from reference TRBV18 and TRBJ2-5): NAGVMQNPRHLVRRRGQEARLRCSPMKGHSHVYWYRQLPEEGLKFMVYLQKENIIDESGMPKERFSAEFPKEGPSILRIQQVVRGDSAAYFCASSPGFQETQYFGPGTRLLVL.

This clonotype was detected a few times. CDR3 sequence: CSARKAGHNQPQHF. The DNA of the CDR3 is TGCAGTGCTAGAAAGGCAGGGCACAATCAGCCCCAGCATTTT. V is TRBV20-1 and J is TRBJ1-5; tentative D call: TRBD1 (5 bases). The germline V and J ends were trimmed by 2 bases and 3 bases, with 11 bases remaining between them. This CDR3 contains 14 residues. Germline V lookup: CDR1 DFQATT, CDR2 SNEGSKA (reference sequence).

The V gene is TRBV20-1, the J gene TRBJ2-2, with D maybe TRBD1 (5 bases). This CDR3 is built from 16 residues. Per germline, CDR1 DFQATT and CDR2 SNEGSKA (reference sequence). V lost 5 bases, J lost 0 bases, and 16 bases lay in between. The CDR3 sequence is CSAHSTGVPNTGELFF. In DNA, the CDR3 is TGCAGTGCTCATTCTACAGGCGTTCCGAACACCGGGGAGCTGTTTTTT.

This clonotype qualifies as medium-sized (0.01 to 0.1%). The chain uses TRBV7-2 and TRBJ1-2; D remains unclear. The CDR3 runs 13 residues. With 5 bases removed from V and 7 bases from J, the gap between germline ends came to 14 bases. Germline loops: CDR1 SGHTA, CDR2 FQGNSA. This CDR3 is CASSPGSSTGYTF. The DNA of the CDR3 is TGTGCCAGCAGCCCGGGGAGCTCTACTGGCTACACCTTC.

This clonotype came up many times. The CDR3 DNA follows: TGTGCCAGCAAACCGGGACAGGGTTATGGCTACACCTTC. Translation: CASKPGQGYGYTF. This sequence joins TRBV6-5 and TRBJ1-2; 9 nucleotides agree with TRBD1. The germline V gene encodes CDR1 MNHEY and CDR2 SVGAGI. The trim removed 7 bases at V and 5 bases at J, leaving 5 bases unmatched. The CDR3 spans 13 residues.

As for this clonotype: Possible read error: a much larger clone is one base away. The V call is TRBV30, the J call TRBJ1-1; no definite D call. CDR3 size: 11 residues. Germline V lookup: CDR1 GTSNPN, CDR2 SVGIG (reference sequence). Trimming removed 5 bases from V and 4 bases from J, with 8 bases in between. The CDR3 is CAWATSTEAFF. The CDR3 DNA follows: TGTGCCTGGGCGACGAGCACTGAAGCTTTCTTT.

The rearrangement links TRBV7-9 to TRBJ2-1; 10 nucleotides agree with TRBD1. V gave up 2 bases and J gave up 7 bases; unmatched junction bases: 5. This CDR3 has 15 amino acids. Germline CDR1 SEHNR, CDR2 FQNEAQ (reference sequence). CDR3 DNA sequence: TGTGCCAGCAGCTTATTTAGGGACAGGGGTAATGAGCAGTTCTTC. It yields the protein CASSLFRDRGNEQFF.

This clonotype was counted at least ten times. The rearrangement uses TRBV28 and TRBJ1-2, with 7 bases matching TRBD1. This CDR3 region has 14 residues. In germline, CDR1 is MDHEN, CDR2 SYDVKM. With 5 bases clipped from V and 2 bases from J, the junction kept 5 bases outside the gene matches. CDR3 DNA: TGTGCCAGCAGTCGGGACAGACTGAACTATGGCTACACCTTC. Protein product: CASSRDRLNYGYTF.

This clonotype was picked up many times. The chain carries TRBV28 and TRBJ2-5; D unclear. V dropped 5 bases and J dropped 6 bases, with 4 bases sitting between them. The CDR3 runs 10 residues. Germline V lookup: CDR1 MDHEN, CDR2 SYDVKM. CDR3 region: CASSRQTQYF. The DNA for the CDR3 is TGTGCCAGCAGTCGACAGACCCAGTACTTC.

The rearrangement uses TRBV5-4 and TRBJ2-3; perhaps TRBD1 as D (6 bases). The V gene lost 2 bases and the J gene lost 4 bases, with 11 bases spanning the gap. CDR3 length: 14 residues. Germline lookup yields CDR1 SGHNT and CDR2 YYREEE (reference sequence). CDR3 region: CASSFQGWADTQYF. DNA for the CDR3: TGTGCCAGCAGCTTTCAGGGGTGGGCAGATACGCAGTATTTT.

The chain joins TRBV25-1 to TRBJ2-7, with D unclear. The V end lost 1 base, the J end lost 5 bases, and 9 bases lay between the germline ends. The CDR3 consists of 13 residues. Per the germline V gene, CDR1 is MGHDK and CDR2 is SYGVNS. The CDR3 reads CASSEWGNNEQYF. The CDR3 nucleotides read TGTGCCAGCAGTGAATGGGGAAATAACGAGCAGTACTTC.

In its sample, this clonotype was seen a few times. The germline gene is not matched at one end of the junction; a read error may be the cause. This chain links TRBV4-3 with TRBJ2-5, with TRBD2 matching over 7 bases. This CDR3 region has 15 residues. CDR1 is LGHNA, CDR2 YSLEER, per germline. CDR3 sequence (DNA): TGCGCCAGCAGCCAGTACCTAGCGGACCACGAGACCCAGTACTTC. Protein product: CASSQYLADHETQYF.

This clonotype was picked up many times. The rearrangement links TRBV18 to TRBJ2-5; D ambiguous. Per the germline V gene, CDR1 is KGHSH and CDR2 is LQKENI. The V gene lost 0 bases and the J gene lost 2 bases, with 10 bases spanning the gap. The CDR3 is 15 residues long. As DNA, the CDR3 is TGTGCCAGCTCACCACCGATGGTCAGGCAAGAGACCCAGTACTTC. It codes for CASSPPMVRQETQYF. The variable domain in full, completed from reference TRBV18 and TRBJ2-5, reads NAGVMQNPRHLVRRRGQEARLRCSPMKGHSHVYWYRQLPEEGLKFMVYLQKENIIDESGMPKERFSAEFPKEGPSILRIQQVVRGDSAAYFCASSPPMVRQETQYFGPGTRLLVL.

This clonotype was counted only a few times. CDR3 residues: CATKRGTSGSWETQYF. CDR3 nucleotides: TGTGCCACCAAAAGGGGGACTAGCGGGAGTTGGGAGACCCAGTACTTC. The chain links TRBV10-3 to TRBJ2-5, with TRBD2 matching over 14 bases. The V segment lost 10 bases and the J segment 5 bases; nucleotides outside the gene matches: 12. Looked up from germline, CDR1 is ENHRY and CDR2 is SYGVKD. The CDR3 has 16 amino acids.

This clonotype was seen more than once but under ten times. The chain employs TRBV7-3 and TRBJ2-7; possibly TRBD1 for D (6 bases). V lost 3 bases and J 5 bases, leaving 11 bases between the germline ends. The CDR3 contains 13 residues. Germline CDR1 SGHTA, CDR2 FQGTGA. The CDR3 reads CASSLTHRDEQYF. In DNA form, the CDR3 reads TGTGCCAGCAGCTTGACGCACAGGGACGAGCAGTACTTC.

Ten or more counts support this clonotype. The CDR3 spells CASSRTGNSGAFF. CDR3 nucleotides: TGTGCCAGCAGCCGTACCGGTAATAGCGGAGCTTTCTTT. V is TRBV12-3 or TRBV12-4 and J is TRBJ1-1; no clear D gene. The V gene lost 6 bases and the J gene lost 10 bases, with 18 bases spanning the gap. This CDR3 is built from 13 residues.

This clonotype was counted ten times or more. The rearrangement links TRBV5-1 to TRBJ2-7; D is perhaps TRBD1 (6 bases). With 5 bases removed from V and 3 bases from J, the gap between germline ends came to 15 bases. Germline CDR1 and CDR2: SGHRS and YFSETQ. This CDR3 comprises 14 residues. In nucleotides, the CDR3 is TGCGCCAGCAGTGGGGGACACGTTGTCTACGAGCAGTACTTC. Translation: CASSGGHVVYEQYF.

This clonotype has just a few counts. The V call is TRBV29-1, the J call TRBJ2-5; the match to TRBD2 covers 14 bases. The CDR3 spans 16 residues. J lost 5 bases, V lost 7 bases, and 12 bases had no gene match. Germline lookup yields CDR1 SQVTM and CDR2 ANQGSEA. In DNA form, the CDR3 reads TGCAGCGCCAACGGACTAGCGGGAGGACTCTCGGAGACCCAGTACTTC. Its protein is CSANGLAGGLSETQYF.

This clonotype was observed a handful of times. The genes are TRBV7-9 and TRBJ2-3; unclear D gene. Germline-derived CDR1 and CDR2 are SEHNR and FQNEAQ (reference sequence). The length of the CDR3 is 16 residues. Trimming left V 5 bases short and J 0 bases short, with 15 bases between. CDR3 DNA sequence: TGTGCCAGCAGCGAAGACATAGGGTCTAGCACAGATACGCAGTATTTT. This sequence encodes CASSEDIGSSTDTQYF.

This clonotype has only a few counts. The chain couples TRBV12-3 or TRBV12-4 to TRBJ2-4, with 8 bases matching TRBD1. The length of the CDR3 is 14 residues. The trim removed 5 bases at V and 9 bases at J, leaving 9 bases unmatched. This CDR3 reads CASSDGTGGFIQYF. CDR3 nucleotide sequence: TGTGCCAGCAGTGACGGGACAGGAGGTTTCATTCAGTACTTC.

In this sample, this clonotype turned up many times. The chain recombines TRBV28 with TRBJ2-7; D gene ambiguous. This CDR3 is built from 15 residues. Trimming removed 6 bases at V and 1 base at J, with 16 bases between. Germline CDR1 MDHEN, CDR2 SYDVKM. The DNA of the CDR3 is TGTGCCAGCAGAACGGCGGCTTCGATTTCCTACGAGCAGTACTTC. Protein sequence: CASRTAASISYEQYF.

There are many counts of this clonotype. The chain combines TRBV20-1 with TRBJ2-7; possibly TRBD2 for D (7 bases). Between the trimmed V and J ends, which lost 0 bases and 4 bases, there was a span of 19 bases. The CDR3 is 16 amino acids. CDR1 DFQATT and CDR2 SNEGSKA come from the germline V gene (reference sequence). The CDR3 protein is CSARDPRGAGAYEQYF. Here the CDR3 DNA reads TGCAGTGCTAGAGATCCCCGGGGGGCGGGAGCTTACGAGCAGTACTTC.

The table lists this clonotype with a few counts. V and J are TRBV7-9 and TRBJ2-3; TRBD2 matches at 8 bases. V lost 0 bases and J lost 5; bases outside the gene matches: 7. The CDR3 has 16 residues. CDR1 is SEHNR, CDR2 FQNEAQ, per germline (reference sequence). CDR3 in DNA: TGTGCCAGCAGCTTAGCGGTTGCGGGAGGAGGAGATACGCAGTATTTT. Translated, it gives CASSLAVAGGGDTQYF. Full variable domain (rest looked up from reference TRBV7-9 and TRBJ2-3): DTGVSQNPRHKITKRGQNVTFRCDPISEHNRLYWYRQTLGQGPEFLTYFQNEAQLEKSRLLSDRFSAERPKGSFSTLEIQRTEQGDSAMYLCASSLAVAGGGDTQYFGPGTRLTVL.

This clonotype showed up many times. V and J are TRBV28 and TRBJ1-5; D is unclear. V was cut by 3 bases and J by 0 bases, with 9 bases left in between. This CDR3 has 15 amino acids. From germline, CDR1 is MDHEN and CDR2 SYDVKM. CDR3 sequence (DNA): TGTGCCAGCAGTTTTTCGGGGTTTAGCAATCAGCCCCAGCATTTT. As protein: CASSFSGFSNQPQHF. Complete variable domain (other parts from reference TRBV28 and TRBJ1-5): DVKVTQSSRYLVKRTGEKVFLECVQDMDHENMFWYRQDPGLGLRLIYFSYDVKMKEKGDIPEGYSVSREKKERFSLILESASTNQTSMYLCASSFSGFSNQPQHFGDGTRLSIL.

The chain uses TRBV27 and TRBJ2-1, with a tentative D call TRBD1 (7 bases). Between the trimmed V and J ends, which lost 8 bases and 4 bases, there was a span of 30 bases. Germline CDR1 is MNHEY and CDR2 is SMNVEV (reference sequence). The CDR3 totals 19 residues. The CDR3 DNA follows: TGTGCCAGCGGGCCGGGACAGCGACCGGGACTTGGGATATACAATGAGCAGTTCTTC. It translates to CASGPGQRPGLGIYNEQFF.